The 26 T cell receptor beta chains listed next were all sequenced from one sample in a study of blood T cell repertoires in COVID-19. Repertoires were generated with immunoSEQ multiplex PCR, while TCRdb's copy carries only in-frame clones and drops some. Of more than 200,000 clones in the sample, more than 85% are singletons; the top ten hold around 0.72%. The sequenced sample was peripheral blood. Receptors originate from a man aged 40-50 years with acute or convalescent COVID-19.

This chain links TRBV25-1 with TRBJ1-4; no clear D gene. Germline loops: CDR1 MGHDK, CDR2 SYGVNS. V dropped 4 bases and J dropped 4 bases, with 10 bases sitting between them. The CDR3 is 14 residues long. DNA for the CDR3: TGTGCCAGCAGTGTCCTAGGTTTTAATGAAAAACTGTTTTTT. Its protein product is CASSVLGFNEKLFF.

J is TRBJ2-1 and V is TRBV27, with 9 bases lining up with TRBD1. J lost 5 bases, V lost 4 bases, and 3 bases had no gene match. The germline V gene encodes CDR1 MNHEY and CDR2 SMNVEV (reference sequence). The CDR3 is 14 residues long. The CDR3: CASSSWDRDNEQFF. The CDR3 DNA sequence: TGTGCCAGCAGTTCCTGGGACAGGGACAATGAGCAGTTCTTC.

The genes are TRBV14 and TRBJ1-6; D is possibly TRBD1 (5 bases). CDR3 size: 16 residues. CDR1 and CDR2 from the germline V gene are SGHDN and FVKESK. The V end was cut by 0 bases, the J end by 10 bases, with 16 bases between. The CDR3 here is CASSQEGPTAWSPLHF. CDR3 DNA: TGTGCCAGCAGCCAAGAGGGGCCGACAGCCTGGTCACCCCTCCACTTT.

The rearrangement links TRBV7-8 to TRBJ2-3; tentatively, D is TRBD1 (6 bases). Germline CDR1 SGHVS, CDR2 FQNEAQ. The CDR3 consists of 17 residues. V was pared by 7 bases and J by 6 bases, with 26 bases between. The CDR3 sequence: CASTSGRVTGWGDTQYF. CDR3 bases: TGTGCCAGCACCTCTGGGCGAGTGACAGGATGGGGGGATACGCAGTATTTT.

The genes are TRBV4-1 and TRBJ1-2; D is ambiguous. V lost 5 bases and J lost 0, with 7 bases in between. CDR3 length: 13 residues. Per the germline V gene, CDR1 is MGHRA and CDR2 is YSYEKL. Written as DNA, the CDR3 is TGCGCCAGCAGCTCGTTAGCTAACTATGGCTACACCTTC. The encoded protein is CASSSLANYGYTF.

V and J are TRBV5-6 and TRBJ1-1, with D possibly TRBD1 on 6 matching bases. The CDR3 covers 15 residues. The V end was cut by 4 bases, the J end by 0 bases, with 13 bases between. CDR1 SGHDT and CDR2 YYEEEE come from the germline V gene. CDR3 in DNA: TGTGCCAGCAGCCGACCGGACAGCCTGAACACTGAAGCTTTCTTT. Amino acids: CASSRPDSLNTEAFF.

This chain connects TRBV2 to TRBJ1-1; 7 bases agree with TRBD1. The germline V gene has CDR1 SNHLY and CDR2 FYNNEI. The CDR3 is made up of 17 amino acids. J gave up 0 bases and V 1 base, and 8 bases lay outside the gene matches. DNA for the CDR3: TGTGCCAGCAGTGAAGGACAGGGTCTTGGCTTGAACACTGAAGCTTTCTTT. Translated: CASSEGQGLGLNTEAFF.

This clone was recorded only once. This chain links TRBV7-2 with TRBJ2-3; 7 bases fit TRBD2. The junction had 11 bases not matched to a gene; V was cut back by 5 bases and J by 3 bases. Germline loops: CDR1 SGHTA, CDR2 FQGNSA. CDR3 size: 16 residues. The CDR3 sequence: CASSLWGGGITDTQYF. The CDR3 bases are TGTGCCAGCAGCCTATGGGGCGGGGGTATAACAGATACGCAGTATTTT. The variable domain in full, with the rest retrieved from reference TRBV7-2 and TRBJ2-3, is GAGVSQSPSNKVTEKGKDVELRCDPISGHTALYWYRQSLGQGLEFLIYFQGNSAPDKSGLPSDRFSAERTGGSVSTLTIQRTQQEDSAVYLCASSLWGGGITDTQYFGPGTRLTVL.

This clone was seen a single time. The chain recombines TRBV7-8 with TRBJ2-7, with D possibly being TRBD2 (6 bases). Germline V gene data show CDR1 as SGHVS and CDR2 as FQNEAQ. Trimming took off 4 bases at V and 2 bases at J, with 12 bases between the two ends. CDR3 size: 14 residues. The CDR3 DNA is TGTGCCAGCAGCTCCCGTGGCGGGACCTACGAGCAGTACTTC. Protein product: CASSSRGGTYEQYF. The complete variable domain, with remaining parts taken from reference TRBV7-8 and TRBJ2-7, reads GAGVSQSPRYKVAKRGQDVALRCDPISGHVSLFWYQQALGQGPEFLTYFQNEAQLDKSGLPSDRFFAERPEGSVSTLKIQRTQQEDSAVYLCASSSRGGTYEQYFGPGTRLTVT.

The rearrangement uses TRBV2 and TRBJ2-7, with D possibly TRBD1 on 5 matching bases. This CDR3 has 15 amino acids. CDR1 and CDR2 from the germline V gene are SNHLY and FYNNEI. V lost 6 bases, J lost 4 bases, and 19 bases lay in between. The CDR3 region is CASRGLRGSGYEQYF. DNA of the CDR3: TGTGCCAGCAGGGGCTTAAGGGGATCTGGTTACGAGCAGTACTTC.

In this sample, this clone turned up a few times. V gene TRBV7-2 combines with J gene TRBJ2-5; 10 nucleotides agree with TRBD2. Germline CDR1 reads SGHTA; CDR2 reads FQGNSA. V lost 3 bases and J lost 4; bases outside the gene matches: 5. The CDR3 is 15 amino acids. CDR3 in DNA: TGTGCCAGCAGCTTCACTAGCGGGACTCGAGAGACCCAGTACTTC. Its protein product is CASSFTSGTRETQYF.

The chain combines TRBV2 with TRBJ2-1, with a weak D call TRBD1 (6 bases). CDR3 length equals 14 residues. Between the trimmed V and J ends, which lost 7 bases and 2 bases, there was a span of 12 bases. The germline CDR1 and CDR2 sequences are SNHLY and FYNNEI. The CDR3 DNA reads TGTGCCAGCACGTGGCAGGGGACCTACAATGAGCAGTTCTTC. Protein sequence: CASTWQGTYNEQFF.

The J gene is TRBJ2-7, the V gene TRBV6-1; 16 bases align to TRBD2. Trimming cost V 4 bases and J 2 bases; bases outside gene matches: 14. The length of the CDR3 is 20 residues. The germline V gene encodes CDR1 MNHNS and CDR2 SASEGT. The CDR3 spells CASSGHPGTSGRALAYEQYF. The CDR3 region has the DNA TGTGCCAGCAGTGGGCACCCCGGGACTAGCGGGAGGGCCCTGGCCTACGAGCAGTACTTC.

The rearrangement uses TRBV28 and TRBJ1-2; the D gene is possibly TRBD1 (5 bases). V was pared by 3 bases and J by 6 bases, with 17 bases between. Germline assignment: CDR1 MDHEN and CDR2 SYDVKM. The CDR3 is 15 amino acids. The CDR3 spells CASSLWRGSFDGYTF. The CDR3 coding sequence is TGTGCCAGCAGTTTGTGGAGGGGATCGTTCGATGGCTACACCTTC.

This chain links TRBV18 with TRBJ1-1, with D possibly being TRBD1 (6 bases). This CDR3 has 17 residues. V lost 4 bases and J lost 2, with 20 bases in between. The germline V gene has CDR1 KGHSH and CDR2 LQKENI. CDR3 sequence reads: CASSRSRDTSRNTEAFF. CDR3 sequence (DNA): TGTGCCAGCTCACGATCTCGGGACACCAGTCGAAACACTGAAGCTTTCTTT.

CDR3 amino acids: CASRGGEAGNQPQHF. In nucleotides, the CDR3 is TGTGCCAGTCGTGGGGGGGAGGCAGGCAATCAGCCCCAGCATTTT. The chain employs TRBV19 and TRBJ1-5; perhaps TRBD1 as D (5 bases). CDR1 and CDR2 (germline): LNHDA, SQIVND (reference sequence). Trimming cost V 8 bases and J 2 bases, with 16 bases left between them. This CDR3 has 15 amino acids.

This chain uses TRBV28 with TRBJ1-4, with 7 bases lining up with TRBD1. The CDR3 consists of 13 residues. Germline V gives CDR1 MDHEN, CDR2 SYDVKM. V trimming: 7 bases; J trimming: 8 bases; junction bases outside the gene matches: 7. CDR3 coding DNA: TGTGCCAGCAACAGGGGCTTTACGGAAAAACTGTTTTTT. Amino acid sequence: CASNRGFTEKLFF.

This clone was seen a handful of times. The chain combines TRBV5-1 with TRBJ1-2; 7 bases line up with TRBD1. The junction had 12 bases not matched to a gene; V was cut back by 4 bases and J by 3 bases. Germline assignment: CDR1 SGHRS and CDR2 YFSETQ. The CDR3 is made up of 16 amino acids. The CDR3 coding sequence is TGCGCCAGCAGCCCTGACCCGGGACAGAGGGACTATGGCTACACCTTC. Translation gives CASSPDPGQRDYGYTF.

This chain links TRBV19 with TRBJ2-7; D unclear. In germline, CDR1 is LNHDA, CDR2 SQIVND (reference sequence). The CDR3 is made up of 10 amino acids. V lost 7 bases and J lost 4, with 5 bases in between. The CDR3 region has the DNA TGTGCCAGTAACTATTACGAGCAGTACTTC. This sequence encodes CASNYYEQYF.

The V gene is TRBV5-1, the J gene TRBJ1-2; D is undetermined. Per germline, CDR1 SGHRS and CDR2 YFSETQ. The V end lost 3 bases, the J end lost 4 bases, and 10 bases lay between the germline ends. The CDR3 has 13 residues. CDR3 nucleotides: TGCGCCAGCAGCTCCCCGGAGGGCTATGGCTACACCTTC. It encodes CASSSPEGYGYTF.

This clone showed up just a few times. The chain links TRBV7-2 to TRBJ2-7; 9 positions match TRBD2. CDR3 length: 16 residues. V was pared by 4 bases and J by 4 bases, with 11 bases of the junction left unmatched. Germline V gives CDR1 SGHTA, CDR2 FQGNSA. CDR3 region: CASSSTSAGGIYEQYF. The CDR3 coding sequence is TGTGCCAGCAGCTCCACCTCGGCGGGGGGGATTTACGAGCAGTACTTC.

The genes are TRBV5-1 and TRBJ2-1; 11 bases are shared with TRBD2. The V and J ends lost 0 bases and 6 bases, in that order; junction bases with no gene match: 2. This CDR3 has 15 residues. Germline CDR1 is SGHRS and CDR2 is YFSETQ. The DNA for the CDR3 is TGCGCCAGCAGCTTGGTTAGCGGGGGGGCCAATGAGCAGTTCTTC. Amino acid sequence: CASSLVSGGANEQFF.

The chain has TRBV24-1 and TRBJ1-5; 10 nucleotides match TRBD1. V lost 6 bases to trimming and J lost 2 bases; unmatched junction nucleotides: 3. Germline values: CDR1 KGHDR, CDR2 SFDVKD. The CDR3 contains 15 residues. CDR3 sequence: CATSTGTGGNQPQHF. The CDR3 DNA reads TGTGCCACCAGTACCGGGACAGGGGGCAATCAGCCCCAGCATTTT.

The chain combines TRBV5-5 with TRBJ2-7, with TRBD1 as a possible D gene (5 bases). Trimming pared 1 base from V and 2 bases from J, leaving 13 bases between. The CDR3 runs to 15 residues. Germline loops: CDR1 SGHKS, CDR2 YYEKEE (reference sequence). CDR3 sequence (DNA): TGTGCCAGCAGCTTGTTCGCAGGACAAACCTACGAGCAGTACTTC. Translated, it gives CASSLFAGQTYEQYF.

The chain carries TRBV15 and TRBJ1-5; D is unresolved. Germline values: CDR1 LNHNV, CDR2 YYDKDF (reference sequence). CDR3 length: 13 amino acids. Trimming cost V 3 bases and J 6 bases, with 9 bases left between them. CDR3 in amino acids: CATSSDLGQPQHF. CDR3 nucleotide sequence: TGTGCCACCAGCAGCGATCTCGGTCAGCCCCAGCATTTT.

V gene TRBV3-1 (or the pseudogene TRBV3-2) combines with J gene TRBJ1-2; a weak D match, TRBD1 (5 bases). The CDR3 totals 13 residues. Germline CDR1 and CDR2: LGHDT and YNNKEL (reference sequence). Here the CDR3 reads CACGGARGYGYTF. The CDR3 DNA is TGTGCTTGTGGCGGGGCGAGAGGGTATGGCTACACCTTC.